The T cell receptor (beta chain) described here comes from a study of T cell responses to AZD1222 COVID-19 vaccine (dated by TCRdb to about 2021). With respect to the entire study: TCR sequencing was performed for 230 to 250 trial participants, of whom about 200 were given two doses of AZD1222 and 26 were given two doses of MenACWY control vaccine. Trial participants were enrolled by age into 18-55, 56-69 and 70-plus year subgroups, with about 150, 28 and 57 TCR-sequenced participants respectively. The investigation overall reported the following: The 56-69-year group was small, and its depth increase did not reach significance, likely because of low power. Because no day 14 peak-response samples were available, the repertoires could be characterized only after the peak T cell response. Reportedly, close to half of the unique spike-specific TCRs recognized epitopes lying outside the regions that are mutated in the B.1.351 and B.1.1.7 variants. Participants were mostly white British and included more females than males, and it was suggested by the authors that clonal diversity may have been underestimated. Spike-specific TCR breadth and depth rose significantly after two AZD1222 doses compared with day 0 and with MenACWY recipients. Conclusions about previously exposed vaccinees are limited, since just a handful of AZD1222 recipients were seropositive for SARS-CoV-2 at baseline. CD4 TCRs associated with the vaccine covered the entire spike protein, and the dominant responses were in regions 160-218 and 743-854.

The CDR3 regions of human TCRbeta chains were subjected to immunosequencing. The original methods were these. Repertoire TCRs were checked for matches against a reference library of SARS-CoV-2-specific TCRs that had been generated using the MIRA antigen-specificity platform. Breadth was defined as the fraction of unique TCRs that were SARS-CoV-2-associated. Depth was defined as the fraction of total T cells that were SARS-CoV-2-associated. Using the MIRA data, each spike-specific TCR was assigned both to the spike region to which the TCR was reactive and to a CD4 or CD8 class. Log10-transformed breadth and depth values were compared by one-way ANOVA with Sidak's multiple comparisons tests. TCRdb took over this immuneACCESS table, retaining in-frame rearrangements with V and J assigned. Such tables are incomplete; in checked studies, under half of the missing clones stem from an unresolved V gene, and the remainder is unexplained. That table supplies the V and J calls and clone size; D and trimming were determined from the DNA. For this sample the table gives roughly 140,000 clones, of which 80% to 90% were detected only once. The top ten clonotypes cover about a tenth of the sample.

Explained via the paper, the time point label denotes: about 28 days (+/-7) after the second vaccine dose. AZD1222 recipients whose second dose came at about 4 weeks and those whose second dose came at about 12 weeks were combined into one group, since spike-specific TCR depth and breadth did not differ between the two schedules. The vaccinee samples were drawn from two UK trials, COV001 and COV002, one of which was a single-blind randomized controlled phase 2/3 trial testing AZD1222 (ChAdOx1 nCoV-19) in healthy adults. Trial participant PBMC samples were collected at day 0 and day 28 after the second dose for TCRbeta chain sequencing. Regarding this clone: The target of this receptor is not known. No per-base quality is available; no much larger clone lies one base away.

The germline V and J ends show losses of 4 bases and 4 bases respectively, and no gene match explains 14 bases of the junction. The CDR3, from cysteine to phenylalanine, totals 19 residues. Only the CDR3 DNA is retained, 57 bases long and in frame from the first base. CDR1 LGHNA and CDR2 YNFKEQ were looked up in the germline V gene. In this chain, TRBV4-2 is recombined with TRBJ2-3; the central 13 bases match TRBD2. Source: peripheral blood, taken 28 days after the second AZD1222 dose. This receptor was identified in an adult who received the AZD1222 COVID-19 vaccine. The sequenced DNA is TGTGCCAGCAGCCCGATCGGACTAGCGGGAGTAGGTAGTGCAGATACGCAGTATTTT. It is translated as CASSPIGLAGVGSADTQYF.